A single sample is the source of the 20 T cell receptor beta chains below, sequenced in a study of spatial heterogeneity in lung cancer. Findings of the study overall: Tumors with more nonsynonymous mutations had more expanded intratumoral alpha and beta TCRs.

These TCRs' antigens remain unknown. TCRdb re-called the 5' RACE reads through MiXCR, storing one row per CDR3 protein. The data show 3,000 to 4,500 distinct CDR3 sequences, just under 7% seen once. Time point defined: sample taken at primary tumor resection. The sequencing used lung tumor tissue, collected at surgery. These receptors were obtained from a male donor with early-stage non-small cell lung cancer.

In this sample, this clonotype turned up many times. The size of this beta chain means little, since it is a stray read in a library made for alpha chains. This sequence joins TRBV20-1 and TRBJ1-3; D not resolved. Germline-derived CDR1 and CDR2 are DFQATT and SNEGSKA (reference sequence). V was cut by 2 bases and J by 4 bases, with 15 bases left in between. This CDR3 contains 15 residues. The CDR3 coding sequence is TGCAGTGCTAGATCGGGCAGGAGTGTCGGAAACACCATATATTTT. Amino acids: CSARSGRSVGNTIYF.

In this sample, this clonotype is medium-sized. This beta chain is an off-target read within a library intended for alpha chains, so its frequency means little. V usage is TRBV12-3 or TRBV12-4 and J usage is TRBJ1-5, with D possibly matching TRBD1 (5 bases). The V gene lost 2 bases and the J gene lost 1 base, with 6 bases spanning the gap. The CDR3 is 14 amino acids. The CDR3 loop is CASSLQGSNQPQHF. CDR3 nucleotides: TGTGCCAGCAGTTTACAGGGAAGCAATCAGCCCCAGCATTTT.

Within the sample, this clonotype is medium-sized. This beta chain lies outside the target of a library built for alpha chains; its clone size means little. V and J are TRBV6-2 or TRBV6-3 and TRBJ1-1; 9 bases fit TRBD1. The CDR3 is made up of 16 amino acids. Trimming took 4 bases from V and 4 from J; bases not matched to a gene: 10. Germline V gives CDR1 MNHEY, CDR2 SVGEGT. The CDR3 loop is CASSSPPGTGSTEAFF. CDR3 nucleotides: TGTGCCAGCAGTTCACCGCCCGGGACAGGGTCCACTGAAGCTTTCTTT.

By sample fraction, this clonotype is medium-sized. Found in a library prepared for alpha chains, this beta chain is an off-target read, and its abundance has little meaning. The chain links TRBV6-1 to TRBJ2-1, with a weak D call TRBD2 (5 bases). The CDR3 sequence is 13 residues long. Trimming took off 8 bases at V and 3 bases at J, with 11 bases between the two ends. CDR1 is MNHNS and CDR2 is SASEGT in the germline V gene. The CDR3 DNA reads as TGTGCCAGCTGCCGTACTAGCTACAATGAGCAGTTCTTC. Residues: CASCRTSYNEQFF.

This clonotype is deemed large. Because this beta chain is a stray read in a library intended to capture alpha chains, its abundance should not be given much weight. The chain employs TRBV20-1 and TRBJ2-3, with TRBD2 identical over 12 bases. The CDR3 is made up of 15 amino acids. V was pared by 5 bases and J by 2 bases, with 5 bases of the junction left unmatched. Germline V CDR1 and CDR2: DFQATT, SNEGSKA (reference sequence). The CDR3 bases are TGCAGTGCTCCTACTAGCGGGGGGACCACAGATACGCAGTATTTT. This codes for CSAPTSGGTTDTQYF.

This clonotype was observed a few times. Within a library made for alpha chains, this beta chain is off target, and its count is uninformative. The chain joins TRBV5-6 to TRBJ2-7; D unresolved. The CDR3 spans 13 residues. V was pared by 5 bases and J by 2 bases, with 11 bases between. CDR1 SGHDT and CDR2 YYEEEE come from the germline V gene. The CDR3 loop is CASRRWGTYEQYF. DNA of the CDR3: TGTGCCAGCAGAAGGTGGGGAACCTACGAGCAGTACTTC.

Relative to its sample, this clonotype is medium-sized. Being off target in a library aimed at alpha chains, this beta chain has a size of little meaning. The chain is built from TRBV24-1 and TRBJ1-1; D not certain. V was cut by 3 bases and J by 1 base, with 2 bases left in between. This CDR3 region has 12 residues. Germline V gene data show CDR1 as KGHDR and CDR2 as SFDVKD. The CDR3 DNA follows: TGTGCCACCAGTGATCCGAACACTGAAGCTTTCTTT. Translating it yields CATSDPNTEAFF.

With regard to this clonotype: The library was built for alpha chains, so this beta chain is an off-target read and its size means little. V and J are TRBV27 and TRBJ2-3, with 14 bases identical to TRBD2. The CDR3 is 18 residues long. The V and J ends lost 2 bases and 2 bases, in that order; junction bases with no gene match: 6. Per the germline V gene, CDR1 is MNHEY and CDR2 is SMNVEV (reference sequence). CDR3 region: CASSLRRLAGGFTDTQYF. CDR3 coding DNA: TGTGCCAGCAGTTTACGCCGACTAGCGGGGGGGTTCACAGATACGCAGTATTTT.

In the case of this clonotype: This beta chain lies outside the target of a library built for alpha chains; its clone size means little. J is TRBJ1-6 and V is TRBV6-6; TRBD1 matches 7 bases. This CDR3 is 15 amino acids long. Germline CDR1 is MNHNY and CDR2 is SVGAGI (reference sequence). Trimming cost V 0 bases and J 10 bases; bases outside gene matches: 6. The DNA of the CDR3 is TGTGCCAGCAGTTACTCGAGACAGGGAGGATCACCCCTCCACTTT. This gives the protein CASSYSRQGGSPLHF.

By share of the sample, this clonotype is medium-sized. This beta chain lies outside the target of a library built for alpha chains; its clone size means little. CDR3 coding DNA: TGTGCCAGCAGCCGCCCGTGGGGACAGGGAAATTCACCCCTCCACTTT. Translation: CASSRPWGQGNSPLHF. The V call is TRBV28, the J call TRBJ1-6; 9 bases are a match to TRBD1. J lost 7 bases, V lost 6 bases, and 10 bases had no gene match. This CDR3 has 16 residues. Per the germline V gene, CDR1 is MDHEN and CDR2 is SYDVKM.

The sample holds many counts of this clonotype. As an off-target read in a library built for alpha chains, this beta chain has a frequency of little significance. The chain carries TRBV5-6 and TRBJ2-7; TRBD1 aligns across 7 bases. The length of the CDR3 is 14 residues. The germline gives CDR1 SGHDT, CDR2 YYEEEE. V lost 6 bases, J lost 2 bases, and 8 bases stayed unmatched. The CDR3 protein is CASTLVRGTYEQYF. The CDR3 DNA follows: TGTGCCAGCACTCTGGTCAGGGGGACCTACGAGCAGTACTTC. Together with reference TRBV5-6 and TRBJ2-7, the CDR3 gives the full variable domain: DAGVTQSPTHLIKTRGQQVTLRCSPKSGHDTVSWYQQALGQGPQFIFQYYEEEERQRGNFPDRFSGHQFPNYSSELNVNALLLGDSALYLCASTLVRGTYEQYFGPGTRLTVT.

By share, this clonotype counts as medium-sized. In a library made to pick up alpha chains, this beta chain is a stray read with a size that means little. The J gene is TRBJ2-5, the V gene TRBV20-1; 7 bases map to TRBD2. V lost 5 bases to trimming and J lost 1 base; unmatched junction nucleotides: 4. Germline CDR1 reads DFQATT; CDR2 reads SNEGSKA (reference sequence). The CDR3 sequence is 13 residues long. The CDR3 is CSAPPGGQETQYF. DNA of the CDR3: TGCAGTGCTCCTCCGGGGGGCCAAGAGACCCAGTACTTC.

This clonotype was found once. A library made for alpha chains picked up this beta chain off target, so its size means little. The CDR3 reads CASSPGTLSEQFF. CDR3 in DNA: TGTGCCAGCAGCCCCGGGACTCTTTCTGAGCAGTTCTTC. J is TRBJ2-1 and V is TRBV7-3; weak D call: TRBD2 (6 bases). The ends were cut back, 5 bases at V and 9 bases at J, with 14 bases in the middle. Germline-derived CDR1 and CDR2 are SGHTA and FQGTGA. The CDR3 totals 13 residues.

This clonotype occurred a few times. For a library built for alpha chains, this beta chain is a stray read; little rests on its size. V gene TRBV6-2 or TRBV6-3 combines with J gene TRBJ2-2; D gene ambiguous. V was cut by 6 bases and J by 5 bases, with 4 bases left in between. The CDR3 sequence is 11 residues long. Germline V CDR1 and CDR2: MNHEY, SVGEGT. The CDR3 here is CASSGTGELFF. In nucleotides, the CDR3 is TGTGCCAGCAGCGGAACCGGGGAGCTGTTTTTT.

This clonotype was recorded at least ten times. This beta chain turned up in a library designed for alpha chains; as an off-target read, its abundance says little. The rearrangement joins TRBV20-1 to TRBJ2-5, with D tentatively TRBD2 (5 bases). V gave up 6 bases and J gave up 1 base, with 15 bases separating them. The CDR3 loop spans 14 amino acids. In germline, CDR1 is DFQATT, CDR2 SNEGSKA (reference sequence). The CDR3 region has the DNA TGCAGTGCCCCCCGTCCGGGGATCCAAGAGACCCAGTACTTC. It yields the protein CSAPRPGIQETQYF.

This clonotype is termed medium-sized (0.01 to 0.1%). As an off-target read in a library built for alpha chains, this beta chain has a frequency of little significance. The chain is built from TRBV6-1 and TRBJ1-4; D remains unclear. The length of the CDR3 is 14 residues. The germline V and J ends were trimmed by 9 bases and 5 bases, with 16 bases remaining between them. The germline CDR1 and CDR2 sequences are MNHNS and SASEGT. The CDR3 nucleotides are TGTGCCAGTCATGCTGGATCTTGGAATGAAAAACTGTTTTTT. Protein: CASHAGSWNEKLFF.

This clonotype was observed a handful of times. Because this beta chain is a stray read in a library intended to capture alpha chains, its abundance should not be given much weight. This chain links TRBV29-1 with TRBJ1-2; the D is unclear. The ends were cut back, 0 bases at V and 0 bases at J, with 5 bases in the middle. Germline CDR1 SQVTM, CDR2 ANQGSEA. CDR3 length: 13 amino acids. CDR3 sequence reads: CSVEDRTNYGYTF. The DNA for the CDR3 is TGCAGCGTTGAAGATCGAACTAACTATGGCTACACCTTC.

By sample share, this clonotype is medium-sized. Little can be read into the size of this beta chain, an off-target read in a library designed for alpha chains. The chain employs TRBV20-1 and TRBJ2-4, with D possibly called TRBD1 or TRBD2 (5 bases each). V was pared by 1 base and J by 0 bases, with 19 bases between. This CDR3 has 18 amino acids. Germline CDR1 reads DFQATT; CDR2 reads SNEGSKA (reference sequence). CDR3 residues: CSARVQPSTGTAKNIQYF. The CDR3 nucleotides are TGCAGTGCTAGAGTCCAACCTTCAACCGGGACAGCCAAAAACATTCAGTACTTC.

This clonotype counts as medium-sized. The library was built for alpha chains, so this beta chain is an off-target read and its size means little. The V and J genes are TRBV6-5 and TRBJ2-1; TRBD1 matches at 10 bases. After removal of 7 bases from V and 7 bases from J, the junction contained 7 bases not matched to a gene. The germline V gene encodes CDR1 MNHEY and CDR2 SVGAGI. The length of the CDR3 is 14 residues. The CDR3 sequence is CASTGTGVANEQFF. CDR3 nucleotide sequence: TGTGCCAGCACCGGGACAGGGGTTGCGAATGAGCAGTTCTTC.

By share of the sample, this clonotype is medium-sized (0.01 to 0.1%). Since it is a stray read in a library aimed at alpha chains, this beta chain has a size that is not meaningful. The V call is TRBV20-1, the J call TRBJ2-1; no definite D call. The germline gives CDR1 DFQATT, CDR2 SNEGSKA (reference sequence). The CDR3 consists of 14 residues. Trimming took 5 bases from V and 9 from J, leaving 20 bases between them. The CDR3 loop is CSAPRRTPRGEQFF. The DNA for the CDR3 is TGCAGTGCTCCCCGGCGCACTCCCCGAGGTGAGCAGTTCTTC.